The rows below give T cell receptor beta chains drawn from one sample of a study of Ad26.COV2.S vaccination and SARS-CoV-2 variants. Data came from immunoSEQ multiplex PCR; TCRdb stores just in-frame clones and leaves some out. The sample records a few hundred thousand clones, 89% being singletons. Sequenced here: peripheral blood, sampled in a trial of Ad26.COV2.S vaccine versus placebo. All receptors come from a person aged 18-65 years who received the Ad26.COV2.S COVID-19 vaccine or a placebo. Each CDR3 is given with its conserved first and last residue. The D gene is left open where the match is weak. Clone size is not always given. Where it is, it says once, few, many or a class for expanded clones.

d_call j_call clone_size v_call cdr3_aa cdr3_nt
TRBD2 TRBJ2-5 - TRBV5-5 CASSLTSLAGGPQTQYF TGTGCCAGCAGCTTGACCTCACTAGCGGGAGGGCCGCAGACCCAGTACTTC
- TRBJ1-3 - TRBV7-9 CASSLEGLGNTIYF TGTGCCAGCAGCTTAGAAGGACTTGGAAACACCATATATTTT
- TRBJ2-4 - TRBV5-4 CASSLFLAGAKNIQYF TGTGCCAGCAGCTTGTTTTTGGCGGGAGCCAAAAACATTCAGTACTTC
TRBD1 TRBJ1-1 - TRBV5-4 CASSFNRGQKNTEAFF TGTGCCAGCAGCTTCAACCGGGGACAGAAGAACACTGAAGCTTTCTTT
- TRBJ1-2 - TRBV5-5 CASSLRGTASYGYTF TGTGCCAGCAGCCTGCGGGGTACAGCTAGCTATGGCTACACCTTC
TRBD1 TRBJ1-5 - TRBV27 CASSRDRGNQPQHF TGTGCCAGCAGTCGGGACAGGGGGAATCAGCCCCAGCATTTT
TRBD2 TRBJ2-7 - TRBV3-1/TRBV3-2 CASSQAGGDEQYF TGTGCCAGCAGCCAAGCGGGAGGTGACGAGCAGTACTTC
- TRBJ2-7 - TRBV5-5 CASSWYEQYF TGTGCCAGCAGCTGGTACGAGCAGTACTTC
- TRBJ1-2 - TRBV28 CASISHRGNGYTF TGTGCCAGCATCAGTCATAGGGGGAATGGCTACACCTTC
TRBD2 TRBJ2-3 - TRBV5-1 CASSLVLAGTTDTQYF TGCGCCAGCAGCTTGGTTCTAGCGGGGACAACAGATACGCAGTATTTT
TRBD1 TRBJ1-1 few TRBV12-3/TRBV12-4 CASKDRGSAEAFF TGTGCCAGCAAGGACAGGGGTTCAGCTGAAGCTTTCTTT
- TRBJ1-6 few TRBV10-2 CASSEDGSSASISYNSPLHF TGCGCCAGCAGTGAGGACGGGTCATCGGCTTCTATCTCATATAATTCACCCCTCCACTTT
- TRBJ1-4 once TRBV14 CASSQKGRNEKLFF TGTGCCAGCAGCCAGAAGGGACGGAATGAAAAACTGTTTTTT
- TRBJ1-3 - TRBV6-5 CASSDSMGGGNTIYF TGTGCCAGCAGTGACTCAATGGGAGGGGGAAACACCATATATTTT
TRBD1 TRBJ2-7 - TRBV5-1 CASSSRADRGEQYF TGCGCCAGCAGCTCCCGGGCAGACAGGGGCGAGCAGTACTTC
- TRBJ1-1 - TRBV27 CASSLRANTEAFF TGTGCCAGCAGTTTAAGGGCGAACACTGAAGCTTTCTTT
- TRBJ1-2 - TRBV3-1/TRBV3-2 CASRQHREDGYTF TGTGCCAGCAGGCAGCACAGGGAGGATGGCTACACCTTC
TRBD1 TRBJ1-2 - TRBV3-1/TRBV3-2 CASSQGTGGYGYTF TGTGCCAGCAGCCAGGGTACAGGGGGTTATGGCTACACCTTC
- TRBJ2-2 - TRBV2 CASLSRGAGELFF TGTGCCAGCTTGAGTCGTGGGGCCGGGGAGCTGTTTTTT
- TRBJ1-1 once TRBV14 CASSQARRGTEAFF TGTGCCAGCAGCCAAGCCCGCAGGGGTACTGAAGCTTTCTTT
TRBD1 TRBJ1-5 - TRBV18 CASSSRTGERQPQHF TGTGCCAGCTCATCCAGGACAGGGGAACGGCAGCCCCAGCATTTT
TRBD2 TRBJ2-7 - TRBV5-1 CASSPSGGLGYEQYF TGCGCCAGCAGTCCGAGCGGGGGACTGGGATACGAGCAGTACTTC
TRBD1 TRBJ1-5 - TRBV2 CASSEAGQGGGQPQHF TGTGCCAGCAGTGAAGCGGGACAGGGAGGTGGGCAGCCCCAGCATTTT
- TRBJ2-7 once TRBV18 CASSPNGQSYEQYF TGTGCCAGCTCACCAAACGGCCAGAGCTACGAGCAGTACTTC
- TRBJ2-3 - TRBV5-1 CASSRRQDTQYF TGCGCCAGCAGCAGAAGACAAGATACGCAGTATTTT
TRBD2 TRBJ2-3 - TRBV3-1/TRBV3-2 CASSQEGLAGGYTQYF TGTGCCAGCAGCCAAGAGGGACTAGCGGGGGGGTATACGCAGTATTTT
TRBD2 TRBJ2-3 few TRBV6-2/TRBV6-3 CASSYVSGLGSTSTDTQYF TGTGCCAGCAGTTATGTCTCGGGACTAGGGAGTACTAGCACAGATACGCAGTATTTT
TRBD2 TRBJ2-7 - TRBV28 CASSLPGGTYEQYF TGTGCCAGCAGTTTACCGGGGGGGACCTACGAGCAGTACTTC
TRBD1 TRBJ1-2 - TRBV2 CASSEGFNRDRVYGYTF TGTGCCAGCAGTGAGGGTTTCAACCGGGACAGGGTTTATGGCTACACCTTC
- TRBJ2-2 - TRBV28 CASSRGRGYGELFF TGTGCCAGCAGTCGAGGCAGGGGTTACGGGGAGCTGTTTTTT
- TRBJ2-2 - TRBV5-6 CASSVDRLSNTGELFF TGTGCCAGCAGCGTGGACAGATTGTCGAACACCGGGGAGCTGTTTTTT
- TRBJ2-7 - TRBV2 CASSGGRGSYEQYF TGTGCCAGCAGTGGGGGGCGGGGCTCCTACGAGCAGTACTTC
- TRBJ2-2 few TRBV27 CASSLVHGELFF TGTGCCAGCAGCCTAGTACACGGGGAGCTGTTTTTT
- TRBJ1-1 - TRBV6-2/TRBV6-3 CASCWTELNTEAFF TGTGCCAGCTGTTGGACAGAGCTAAACACTGAAGCTTTCTTT
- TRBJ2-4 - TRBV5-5 CASSLLLALAKNIQYF TGTGCCAGCAGCTTGTTATTGGCGCTAGCCAAAAACATTCAGTACTTC
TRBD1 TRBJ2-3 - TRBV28 CASSSPRGQGRDTQYF TGTGCCAGCAGTTCACCCCGGGGACAGGGGAGAGATACGCAGTATTTT